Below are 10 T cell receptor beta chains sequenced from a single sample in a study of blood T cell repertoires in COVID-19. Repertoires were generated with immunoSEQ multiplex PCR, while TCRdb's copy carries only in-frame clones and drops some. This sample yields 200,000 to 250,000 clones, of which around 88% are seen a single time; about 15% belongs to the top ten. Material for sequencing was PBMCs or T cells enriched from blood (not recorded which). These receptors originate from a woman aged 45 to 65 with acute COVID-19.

DNA of the CDR3: TGTGCCACCAGCATGCCCCGGGAGTTCGGGACCCAGTACTTC. Residues: CATSMPREFGTQYF. The genes are TRBV15 and TRBJ2-5, with D possibly TRBD2 on 6 matching bases. V was pared by 4 bases and J by 7 bases, with 16 bases between. CDR1 and CDR2 from the germline V gene are LNHNV and YYDKDF (reference sequence). This CDR3 is built from 14 residues. The entire variable domain, with the rest obtained from reference TRBV15 and TRBJ2-5, is as follows: DAMVIQNPRYQVTQFGKPVTLSCSQTLNHNVMYWYQQKSSQAPKLLFHYYDKDFNNEADTPDNFQSRRPNTSFCFLDIRSPGLGDTAMYLCATSMPREFGTQYFGPGTRLLVL.

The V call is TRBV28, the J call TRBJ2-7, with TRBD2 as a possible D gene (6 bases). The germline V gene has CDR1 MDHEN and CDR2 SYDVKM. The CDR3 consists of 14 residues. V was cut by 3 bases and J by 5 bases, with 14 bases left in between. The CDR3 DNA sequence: TGTGCCAGCAGTTTTCCCGCAGGGAGGCACGAGCAGTACTTC. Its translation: CASSFPAGRHEQYF.

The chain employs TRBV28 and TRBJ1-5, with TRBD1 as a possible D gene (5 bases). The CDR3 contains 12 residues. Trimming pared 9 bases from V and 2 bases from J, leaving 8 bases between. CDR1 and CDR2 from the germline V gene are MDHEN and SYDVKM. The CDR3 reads CASQGGNQPQHF. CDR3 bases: TGTGCCAGTCAGGGCGGCAATCAGCCCCAGCATTTT.

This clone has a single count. The CDR3 DNA is TGCGCCAGCAGCTTTACAGGGGGCGATGAGCAGTTCTTC. Translation gives CASSFTGGDEQFF. This sequence joins TRBV5-1 and TRBJ2-1, with TRBD1 matching over 9 bases. V lost 2 bases, J lost 8 bases, and 2 bases stayed unmatched. CDR3 length equals 13 residues. Germline V gene sequence: CDR1 SGHRS, CDR2 YFSETQ.

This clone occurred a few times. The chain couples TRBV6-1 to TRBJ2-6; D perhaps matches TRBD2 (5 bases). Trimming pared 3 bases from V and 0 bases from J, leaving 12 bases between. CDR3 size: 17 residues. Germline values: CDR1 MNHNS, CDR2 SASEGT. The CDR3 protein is CASSELSGPSGANVLTF. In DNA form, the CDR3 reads TGTGCCAGCAGTGAGTTAAGCGGCCCCTCTGGGGCCAACGTCCTGACTTTC.

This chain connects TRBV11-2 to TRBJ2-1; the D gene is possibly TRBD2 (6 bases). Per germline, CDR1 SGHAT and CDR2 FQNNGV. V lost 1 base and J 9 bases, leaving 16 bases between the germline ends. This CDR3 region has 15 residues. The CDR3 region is CASSLGGGSLGEQFF. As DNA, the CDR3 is TGTGCCAGCAGCTTAGGAGGAGGGAGTTTGGGTGAGCAGTTCTTC.

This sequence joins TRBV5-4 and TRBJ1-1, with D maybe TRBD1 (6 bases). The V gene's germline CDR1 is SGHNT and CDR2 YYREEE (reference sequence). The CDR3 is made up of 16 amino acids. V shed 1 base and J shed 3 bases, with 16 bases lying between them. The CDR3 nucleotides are TGTGCCAGCAGCTTGAGTTGGGGGGGCAGGTACACTGAAGCTTTCTTT. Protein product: CASSLSWGGRYTEAFF.

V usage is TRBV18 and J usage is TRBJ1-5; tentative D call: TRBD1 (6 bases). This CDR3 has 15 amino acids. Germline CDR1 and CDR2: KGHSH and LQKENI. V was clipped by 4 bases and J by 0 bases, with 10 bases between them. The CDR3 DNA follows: TGTGCCAGCTCACGAAACAGGGTTAGCAATCAGCCCCAGCATTTT. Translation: CASSRNRVSNQPQHF.

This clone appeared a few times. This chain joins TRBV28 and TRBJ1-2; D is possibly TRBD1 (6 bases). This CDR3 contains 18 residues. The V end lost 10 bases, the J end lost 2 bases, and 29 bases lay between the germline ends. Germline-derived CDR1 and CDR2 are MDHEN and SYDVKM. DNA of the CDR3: TGTGCCACAAGAGAAATACAGGGCGGCCCGGGATTAAACTATGGCTACACCTTC. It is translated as CATREIQGGPGLNYGYTF.

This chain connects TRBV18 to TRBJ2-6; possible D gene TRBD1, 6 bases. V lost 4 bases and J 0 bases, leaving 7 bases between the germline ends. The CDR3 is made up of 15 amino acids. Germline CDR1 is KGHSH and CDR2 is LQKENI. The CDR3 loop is CASSQQGSGANVLTF. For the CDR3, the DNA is TGTGCCAGCTCACAACAGGGCTCTGGGGCCAACGTCCTGACTTTC.